What follows are 6 T cell receptor beta chains derived from one specimen sequenced in a study of beta chain features in type 1 diabetes. Expressed TCRB transcripts were sequenced after all isolated RNA was converted to cDNA. Produced via immunoSEQ multiplex PCR; TCRdb's table is partial and in-frame only. The top ten hold 1% to 1.5% of the sample, which has under 250,000 clones, approximately 10% seen once. Specimen: central memory CD4+ T cells from blood. These receptors were obtained from a man between 18 and 35 years old in good health.

The V gene is TRBV28, the J gene TRBJ1-2; unclear D gene. CDR1 is MDHEN, CDR2 SYDVKM, per germline. The CDR3 covers 11 residues. Trimming cost V 3 bases and J 8 bases, with 7 bases left between them. The DNA for the CDR3 is TGTGCCAGCAGTTTCAAGGGCGGCTACACCTTC. Its translation is CASSFKGGYTF.

This rearrangement joins TRBV18 to TRBJ2-7; 9 bases align to TRBD1. V shed 2 bases and J 3 bases; nucleotides not matched to a gene: 2. There are 14 residues in the CDR3. The germline gives CDR1 KGHSH, CDR2 LQKENI. The CDR3 spells CASSPGDRVYEQYF. The CDR3 DNA reads TGTGCCAGCTCACCAGGGGACAGGGTCTACGAGCAGTACTTC.

This chain uses TRBV7-8 with TRBJ1-1, with TRBD1 matching 9 bases. V trimming: 4 bases; J trimming: 1 base; junction bases outside the gene matches: 4. This CDR3 spans 15 amino acids. CDR1 SGHVS and CDR2 FQNEAQ come from the germline V gene. The CDR3 sequence is CASSWTGQGNTEAFF. The CDR3 DNA is TGTGCCAGCAGCTGGACGGGACAGGGGAACACTGAAGCTTTCTTT.

There are a few counts of this clone. This sequence joins TRBV7-8 and TRBJ2-2; 15 bases line up with TRBD2. CDR3 length equals 16 residues. The V segment lost 5 bases and the J segment 5 bases; nucleotides outside the gene matches: 3. Germline assignment: CDR1 SGHVS and CDR2 FQNEAQ. The CDR3 DNA reads TGTGCCAGCAGCCCGGGACTAGCGGGAGGAACCGGGGAGCTGTTTTTT. Translation gives CASSPGLAGGTGELFF.

This clone was found once. CDR3 sequence reads: CASSLRLGEQYF. The DNA for the CDR3 is TGTGCCAGCAGCTTAAGATTGGGCGAGCAGTACTTC. The chain employs TRBV7-9 and TRBJ2-7; no reliable D call. CDR1 and CDR2 from the germline V gene are SEHNR and FQNEAQ (reference sequence). There are 12 residues in the CDR3. Trimming pared 2 bases from V and 6 bases from J, leaving 8 bases between.

This clone was seen a handful of times. The chain uses TRBV30 and TRBJ1-4, with D unresolved. With 2 bases removed from V and 7 bases from J, the gap between germline ends came to 11 bases. The CDR3 consists of 13 residues. Germline CDR1 GTSNPN, CDR2 SVGIG (reference sequence). The CDR3 spells CAWSYLTGEKLFF. DNA of the CDR3: TGTGCCTGGAGTTATCTAACGGGTGAAAAACTGTTTTTT.